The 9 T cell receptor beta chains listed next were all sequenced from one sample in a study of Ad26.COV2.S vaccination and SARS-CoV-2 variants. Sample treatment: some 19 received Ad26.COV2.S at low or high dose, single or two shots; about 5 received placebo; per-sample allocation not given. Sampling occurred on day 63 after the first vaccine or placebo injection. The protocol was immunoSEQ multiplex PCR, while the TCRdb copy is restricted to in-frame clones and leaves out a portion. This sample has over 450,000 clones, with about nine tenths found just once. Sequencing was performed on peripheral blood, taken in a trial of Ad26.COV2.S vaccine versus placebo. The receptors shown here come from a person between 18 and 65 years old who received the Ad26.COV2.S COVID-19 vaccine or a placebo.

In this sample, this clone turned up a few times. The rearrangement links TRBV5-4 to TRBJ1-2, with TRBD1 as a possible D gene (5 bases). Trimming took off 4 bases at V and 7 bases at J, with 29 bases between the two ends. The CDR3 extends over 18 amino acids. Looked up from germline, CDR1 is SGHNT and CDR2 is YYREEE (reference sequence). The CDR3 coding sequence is TGTGCCAGCAGCGGCACCGGAGCAGGGACCCGAGTTAGTCGTGGCTACACCTTC. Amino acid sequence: CASSGTGAGTRVSRGYTF.

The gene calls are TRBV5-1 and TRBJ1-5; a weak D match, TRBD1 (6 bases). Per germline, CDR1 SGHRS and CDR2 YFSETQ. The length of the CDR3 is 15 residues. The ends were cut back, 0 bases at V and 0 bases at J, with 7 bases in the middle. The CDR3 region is CASSLGTDSNQPQHF. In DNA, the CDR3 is TGCGCCAGCAGCTTGGGGACAGATAGCAATCAGCCCCAGCATTTT.

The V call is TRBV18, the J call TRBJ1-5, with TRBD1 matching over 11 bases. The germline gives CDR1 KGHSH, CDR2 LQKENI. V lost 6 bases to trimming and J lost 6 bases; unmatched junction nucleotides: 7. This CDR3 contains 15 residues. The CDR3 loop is CASSPGQGAGQPQHF. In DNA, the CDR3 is TGTGCCAGCTCCCCCGGACAGGGGGCTGGTCAGCCCCAGCATTTT.

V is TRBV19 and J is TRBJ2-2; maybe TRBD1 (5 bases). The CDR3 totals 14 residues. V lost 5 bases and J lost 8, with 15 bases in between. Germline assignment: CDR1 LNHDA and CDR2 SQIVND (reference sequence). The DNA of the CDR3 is TGTGCCAGTAGTCCAGACAGTTCCCTAGGGGAGCTGTTTTTT. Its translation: CASSPDSSLGELFF.

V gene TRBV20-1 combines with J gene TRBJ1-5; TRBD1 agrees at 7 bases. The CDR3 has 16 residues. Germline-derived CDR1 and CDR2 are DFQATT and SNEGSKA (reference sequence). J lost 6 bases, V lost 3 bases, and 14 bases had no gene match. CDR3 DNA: TGCAGTGCTAGTGGCCCGCAGGGGGAGGGTAGTCAGCCCCAGCATTTT. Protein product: CSASGPQGEGSQPQHF.

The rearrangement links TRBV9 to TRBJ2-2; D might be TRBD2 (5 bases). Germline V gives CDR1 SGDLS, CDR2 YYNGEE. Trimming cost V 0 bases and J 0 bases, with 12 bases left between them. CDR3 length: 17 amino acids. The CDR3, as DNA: TGTGCCAGCAGCGTAGGGGTCGCGGGCCCGAACACCGGGGAGCTGTTTTTT. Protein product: CASSVGVAGPNTGELFF.

CDR3 amino acids: CASSHPQTGTESTDTQYF. CDR3 bases: TGTGCCAGCAGCCACCCTCAAACCGGGACGGAGAGCACAGATACGCAGTATTTT. The chain links TRBV3-1 (or the pseudogene TRBV3-2) to TRBJ2-3; either TRBD1 or TRBD2 may fit D (5 bases each). V lost 3 bases, J lost 0 bases, and 19 bases lay in between. From germline, CDR1 is LGHDT and CDR2 YNNKEL (reference sequence). There are 18 residues in the CDR3.

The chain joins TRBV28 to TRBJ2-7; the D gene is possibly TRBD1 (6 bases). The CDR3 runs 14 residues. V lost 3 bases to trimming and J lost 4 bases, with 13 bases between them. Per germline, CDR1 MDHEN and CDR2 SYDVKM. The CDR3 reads CASSFLTGRYEQYF. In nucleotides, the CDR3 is TGTGCCAGCAGTTTCCTAACAGGGCGATACGAGCAGTACTTC.

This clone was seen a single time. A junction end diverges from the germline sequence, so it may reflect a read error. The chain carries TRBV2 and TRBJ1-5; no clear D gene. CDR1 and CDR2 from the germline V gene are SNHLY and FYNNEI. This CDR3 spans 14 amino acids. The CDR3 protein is CARSDPYSNQPQHF. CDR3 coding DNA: TGTGCCAGGAGTGACCCGTATAGCAATCAGCCCCAGCATTTT.